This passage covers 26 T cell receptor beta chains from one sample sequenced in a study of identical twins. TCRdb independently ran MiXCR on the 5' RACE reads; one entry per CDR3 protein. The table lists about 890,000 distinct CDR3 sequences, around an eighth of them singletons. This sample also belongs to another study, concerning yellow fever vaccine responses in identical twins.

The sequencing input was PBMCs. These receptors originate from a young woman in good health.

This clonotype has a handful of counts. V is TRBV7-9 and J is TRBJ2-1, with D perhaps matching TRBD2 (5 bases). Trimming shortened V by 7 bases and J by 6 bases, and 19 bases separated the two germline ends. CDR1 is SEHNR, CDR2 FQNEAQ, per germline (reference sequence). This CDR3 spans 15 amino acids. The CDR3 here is CASTSYVGVSNEQFF. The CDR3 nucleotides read TGTGCCAGCACCAGTTACGTGGGAGTTTCCAATGAGCAGTTCTTC.

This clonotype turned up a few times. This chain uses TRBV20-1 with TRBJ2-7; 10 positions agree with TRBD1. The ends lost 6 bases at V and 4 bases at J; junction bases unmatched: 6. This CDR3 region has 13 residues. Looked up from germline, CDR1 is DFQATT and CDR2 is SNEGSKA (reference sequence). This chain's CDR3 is CSAWDRGRYEQYF. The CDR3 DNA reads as TGCAGTGCCTGGGACAGGGGAAGGTACGAGCAGTACTTC.

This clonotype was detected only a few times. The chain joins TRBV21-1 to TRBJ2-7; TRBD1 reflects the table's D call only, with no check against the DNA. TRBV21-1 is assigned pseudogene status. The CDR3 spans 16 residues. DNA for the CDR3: TGTGCCAGCAGCGCACCCCGGGCCCGGAGCTCCTACGAGCAGTACTTC. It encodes CASSAPRARSSYEQYF.

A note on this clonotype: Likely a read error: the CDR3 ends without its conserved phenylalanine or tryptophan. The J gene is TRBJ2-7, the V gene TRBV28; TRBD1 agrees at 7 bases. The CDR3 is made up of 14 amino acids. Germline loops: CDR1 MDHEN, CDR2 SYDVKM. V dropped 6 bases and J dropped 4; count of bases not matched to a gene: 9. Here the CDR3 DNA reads TGTGCCAGCAGCATTGACAGGGCGGCGTACGAGCAGTACTCC. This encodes CASSIDRAAYEQYS.

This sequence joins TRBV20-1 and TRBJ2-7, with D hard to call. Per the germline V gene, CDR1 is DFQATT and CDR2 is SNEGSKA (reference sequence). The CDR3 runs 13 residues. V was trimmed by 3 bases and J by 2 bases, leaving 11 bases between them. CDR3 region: CSASLQPTYEQYV. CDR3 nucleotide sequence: TGCAGTGCTAGTTTGCAGCCAACCTACGAGCAGTACGTC.

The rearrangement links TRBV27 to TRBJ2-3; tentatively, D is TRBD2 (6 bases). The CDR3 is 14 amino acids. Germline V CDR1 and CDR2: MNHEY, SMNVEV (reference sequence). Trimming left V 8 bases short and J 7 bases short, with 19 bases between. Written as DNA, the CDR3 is TGTGCCAGCGTACCCGGGACCGGGAGCTATACGCAGTATTTT. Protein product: CASVPGTGSYTQYF.

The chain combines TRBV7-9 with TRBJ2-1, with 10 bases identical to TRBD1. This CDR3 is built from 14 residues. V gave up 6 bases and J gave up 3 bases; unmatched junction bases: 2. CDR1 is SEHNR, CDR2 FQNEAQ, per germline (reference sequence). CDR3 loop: CASSGQGDYNEQFF. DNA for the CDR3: TGTGCCAGCAGTGGACAGGGGGACTACAATGAGCAGTTCTTC. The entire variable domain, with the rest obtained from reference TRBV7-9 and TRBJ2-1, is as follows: DTGVSQNPRHKITKRGQNVTFRCDPISEHNRLYWYRQTLGQGPEFLTYFQNEAQLEKSRLLSDRFSAERPKGSFSTLEIQRTEQGDSAMYLCASSGQGDYNEQFFGPGTRLTVL.

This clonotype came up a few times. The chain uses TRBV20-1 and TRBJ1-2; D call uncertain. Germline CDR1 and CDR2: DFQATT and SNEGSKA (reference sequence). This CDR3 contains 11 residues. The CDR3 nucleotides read TGCAGGACTTACACCAGCTATGGCTACACCTTC. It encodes CRTYTSYGYTF.

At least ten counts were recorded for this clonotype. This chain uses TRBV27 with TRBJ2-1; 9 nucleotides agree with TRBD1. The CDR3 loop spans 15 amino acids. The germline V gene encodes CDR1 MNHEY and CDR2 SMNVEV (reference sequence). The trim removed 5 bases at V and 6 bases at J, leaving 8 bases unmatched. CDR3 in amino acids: CASSRRDRVFNEQFF. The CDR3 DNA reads TGTGCCAGCAGTCGCCGGGACAGGGTTTTCAATGAGCAGTTCTTC.

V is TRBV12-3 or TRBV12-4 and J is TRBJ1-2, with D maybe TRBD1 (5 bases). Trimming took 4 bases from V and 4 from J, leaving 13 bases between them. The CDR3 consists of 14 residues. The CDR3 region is CASSSPGAGYGYTF. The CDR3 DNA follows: TGTGCCAGCAGTTCCCCCGGGGCGGGCTATGGCTACACCTTC.

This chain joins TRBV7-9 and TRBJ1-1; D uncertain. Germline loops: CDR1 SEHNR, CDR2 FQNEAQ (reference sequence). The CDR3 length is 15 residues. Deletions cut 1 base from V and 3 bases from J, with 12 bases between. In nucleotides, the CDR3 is TGTGCCAGCAGCTTAGTAGCCGGCTCGGACACTGAAGCTTTCTTT. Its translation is CASSLVAGSDTEAFF. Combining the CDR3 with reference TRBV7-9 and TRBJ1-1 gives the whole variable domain DTGVSQNPRHKITKRGQNVTFRCDPISEHNRLYWYRQTLGQGPEFLTYFQNEAQLEKSRLLSDRFSAERPKGSFSTLEIQRTEQGDSAMYLCASSLVAGSDTEAFFGQGTRLTVV.

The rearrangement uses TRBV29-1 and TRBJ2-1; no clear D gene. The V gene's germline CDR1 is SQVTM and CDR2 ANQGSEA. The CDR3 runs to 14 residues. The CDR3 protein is CTARHPSSYNEQFF. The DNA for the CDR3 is TGCACCGCCCGACACCCGAGCTCCTACAATGAGCAGTTCTTC.

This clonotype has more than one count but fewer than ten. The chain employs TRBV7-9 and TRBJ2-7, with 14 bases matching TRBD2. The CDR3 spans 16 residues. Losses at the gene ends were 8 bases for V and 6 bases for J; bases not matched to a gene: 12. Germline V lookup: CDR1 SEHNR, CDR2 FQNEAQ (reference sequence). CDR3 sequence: CASGLKGTSGRSEQYF. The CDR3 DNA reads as TGTGCCAGCGGGCTCAAAGGGACTAGCGGGAGAAGCGAGCAGTACTTC.

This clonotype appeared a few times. The CDR3 reads CSARVPLAGASYEQYV. The CDR3 DNA reads as TGCAGTGCTAGAGTGCCCCTAGCCGGGGCGTCATACGAGCAGTACGTC. The chain recombines TRBV20-1 with TRBJ2-7, with D possibly called TRBD1 or TRBD2 (5 bases each). The CDR3 has 16 amino acids. Deletions cut 1 base from V and 4 bases from J, with 20 bases between. Germline V gene sequence: CDR1 DFQATT, CDR2 SNEGSKA (reference sequence).

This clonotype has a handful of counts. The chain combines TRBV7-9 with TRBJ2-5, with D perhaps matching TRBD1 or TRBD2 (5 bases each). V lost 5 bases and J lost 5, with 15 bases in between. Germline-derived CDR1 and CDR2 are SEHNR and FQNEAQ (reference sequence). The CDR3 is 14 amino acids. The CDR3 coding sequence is TGTGCCAGCAGCCCCTGGGGGAGCACGGAGACCCAGTACTTC. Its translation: CASSPWGSTETQYF.

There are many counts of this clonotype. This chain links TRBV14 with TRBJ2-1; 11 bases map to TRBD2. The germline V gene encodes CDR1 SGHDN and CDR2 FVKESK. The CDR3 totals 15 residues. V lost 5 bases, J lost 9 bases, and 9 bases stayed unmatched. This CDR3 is CASSFRLAGWFEQFF. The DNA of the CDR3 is TGTGCCAGCAGCTTCCGACTAGCGGGGTGGTTTGAGCAGTTCTTC.

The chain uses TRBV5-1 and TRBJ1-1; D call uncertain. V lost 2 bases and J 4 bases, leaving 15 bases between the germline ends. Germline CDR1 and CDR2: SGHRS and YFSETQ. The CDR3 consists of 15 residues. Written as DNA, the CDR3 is TGCGCCAGCAGCTTTAACCCGCCTGGGATCACTGAAGCTTTCTTT. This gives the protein CASSFNPPGITEAFF.

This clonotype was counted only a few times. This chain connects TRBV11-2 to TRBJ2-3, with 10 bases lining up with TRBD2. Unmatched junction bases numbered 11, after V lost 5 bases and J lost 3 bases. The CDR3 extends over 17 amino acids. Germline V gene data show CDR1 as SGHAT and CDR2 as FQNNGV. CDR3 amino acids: CASSPHFKRGGTDTQYF. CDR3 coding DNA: TGTGCCAGCAGCCCCCATTTTAAGCGGGGGGGAACAGATACGCAGTATTTT.

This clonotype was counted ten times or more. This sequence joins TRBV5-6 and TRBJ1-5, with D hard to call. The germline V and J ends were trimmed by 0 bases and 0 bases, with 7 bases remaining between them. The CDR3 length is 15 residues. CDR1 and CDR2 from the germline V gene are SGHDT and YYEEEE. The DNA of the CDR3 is TGTGCCAGCAGCTTGGCCCTGGGTAGCAATCAGCCCCAGCATTTT. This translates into CASSLALGSNQPQHF.

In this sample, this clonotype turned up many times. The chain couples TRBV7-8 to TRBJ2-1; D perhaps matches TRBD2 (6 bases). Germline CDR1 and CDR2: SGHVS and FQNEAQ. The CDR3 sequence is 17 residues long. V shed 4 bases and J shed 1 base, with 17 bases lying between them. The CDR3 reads CASSSTRMEWSYNEQFF. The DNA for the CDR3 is TGTGCCAGCAGCTCGACTAGAATGGAGTGGTCCTACAATGAGCAGTTCTTC.

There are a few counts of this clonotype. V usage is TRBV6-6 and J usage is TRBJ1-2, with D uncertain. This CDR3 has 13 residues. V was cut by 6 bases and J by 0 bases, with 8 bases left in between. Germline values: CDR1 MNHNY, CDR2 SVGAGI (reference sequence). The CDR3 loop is CASRPTSNYGYTF. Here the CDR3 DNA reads TGTGCCAGCAGGCCGACCTCTAACTATGGCTACACCTTC.

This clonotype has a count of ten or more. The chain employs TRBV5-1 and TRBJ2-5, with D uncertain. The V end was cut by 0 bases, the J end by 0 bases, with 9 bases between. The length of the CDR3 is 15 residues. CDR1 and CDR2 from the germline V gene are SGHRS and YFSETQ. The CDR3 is CASSLALRDQETQYF. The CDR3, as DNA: TGCGCCAGCAGCTTGGCACTCCGGGACCAAGAGACCCAGTACTTC.

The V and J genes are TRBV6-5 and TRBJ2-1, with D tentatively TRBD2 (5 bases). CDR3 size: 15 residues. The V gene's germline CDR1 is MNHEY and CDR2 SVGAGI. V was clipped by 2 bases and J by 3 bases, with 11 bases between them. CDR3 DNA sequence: TGTGCCAGCAGTTACGTACTAGGGTACTACAATGAGCAGTTCTTC. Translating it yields CASSYVLGYYNEQFF.

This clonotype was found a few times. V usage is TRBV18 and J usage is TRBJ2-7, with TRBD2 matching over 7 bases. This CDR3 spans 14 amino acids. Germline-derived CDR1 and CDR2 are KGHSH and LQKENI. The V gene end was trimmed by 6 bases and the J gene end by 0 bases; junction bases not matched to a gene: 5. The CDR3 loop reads CASSPLAVSYEQYF. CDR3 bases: TGTGCCAGCTCCCCTCTAGCGGTCTCCTACGAGCAGTACTTC.

The CDR3 coding sequence is TGTGCCAGCAGTACTCCGGGACAGGGGTCCCAGACCCAGTACTTC. Translation gives CASSTPGQGSQTQYF. The chain carries TRBV28 and TRBJ2-5; 10 bases are a match to TRBD1. This CDR3 has 15 residues. V shed 5 bases, J shed 6 bases, and the junction held 9 bases outside the gene matches. Germline CDR1 is MDHEN and CDR2 is SYDVKM.

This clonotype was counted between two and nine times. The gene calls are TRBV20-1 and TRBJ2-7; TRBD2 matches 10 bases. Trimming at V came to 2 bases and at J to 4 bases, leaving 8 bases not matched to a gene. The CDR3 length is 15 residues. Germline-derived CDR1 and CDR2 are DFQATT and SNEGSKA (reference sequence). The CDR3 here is CSARFPAGGPYEQYV. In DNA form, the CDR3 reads TGCAGTGCTAGATTCCCAGCGGGGGGGCCATACGAGCAGTACGTC.